The subject of this entry is one TCR beta chain. Clones were sequenced by immunoSEQ multiplex PCR, and TCRdb holds only the in-frame ones, with some missing. The table includes a few hundred thousand clones, 88% detected once. The sample belongs to a study of blood T cell repertoires in COVID-19. Looked up from germline, CDR1 is SGHRS and CDR2 is YFSETQ. CDR3 length: 16 amino acids. After removal of 2 bases from V and 4 bases from J, the junction contained 5 bases not matched to a gene. This receptor was taken from a woman in her twenties or thirties who had recovered from COVID-19. The chain uses TRBV5-1 and TRBJ2-3; TRBD2 agrees at 12 bases. The sample comprised PBMCs or T cells enriched from blood (not recorded which). CDR3 coding DNA: TGCGCCAGCAGCTTTCTAGCGGGAGGGTTTGCAGATACGCAGTATTTT. As protein: CASSFLAGGFADTQYF. Full variable domain (missing parts from reference TRBV5-1 and TRBJ2-3): KAGVTQTPRYLIKTRGQQVTLSCSPISGHRSVSWYQQTPGQGLQFLFEYFSETQRNKGNFPGRFSGRQFSNSRSEMNVSTLELGDSALYLCASSFLAGGFADTQYFGPGTRLTVL.